This TCR beta chain was captured in a study of T cell clusters in autoimmune cytopenias. This CDR3 spans 17 amino acids. Germline V gene sequence: CDR1 MNHEY, CDR2 SMNVEV (reference sequence). This clonotype is classed as medium-sized by frequency. TRB was amplified from approximately 250 ng of peripheral blood genomic DNA per sample. TRB was amplified by touch-down multiplex PCR, primer pools A and B combined. One entry per CDR3 protein, without DNA, is what TCRdb gives after re-calling the multiplex PCR reads. The sample has under 4,500 distinct CDR3 sequences. The V gene is TRBV27, the J gene TRBJ2-2; as DNA is missing, the TRBD1 call by TCRdb cannot be tested. Specimen: peripheral blood. The clonotype originates from a human donor with an autoimmune cytopenia or autoimmune hepatitis (not recorded which). CDR3 in amino acids: CASSTRRQGRNTGELFF.